The clone carrying this TCR beta chain was seen just once. Its antigen is still unknown. This sample was included in a study of T cell clonotyping in hematopoietic cell transplantation. The table came from immunoSEQ multiplex PCR; TCRdb's copy has only in-frame clones and leaves some out. Of 40,000 to 55,000 clones listed, roughly 94% are singletons. Study-wide findings and caveats: Pathologically expanded recipient clonotypes increased progressively from day 30 to day 180 as diversity fell. Higher Inverse Simpson Index values in graft donor and pretransplant recipient predicted broader posttransplant TCR diversity.

This CDR3 spans 15 amino acids. Germline-derived CDR1 and CDR2 are LNHDA and SQIVND (reference sequence). V lost 4 bases, J lost 2 bases, and 1 base stayed unmatched. The V call is TRBV19, the J call TRBJ1-4, with 10 bases fitting TRBD1. The sample was peripheral blood mononuclear cells. The source is a woman aged 50 to 60 in good health. Some clones in this sample may be carry-over from other donors' samples. This CDR3 is CASSTTGGTNEKLFF. Here the CDR3 DNA reads TGTGCCAGTAGTACGACAGGGGGCACTAATGAAAAACTGTTTTTT.